This passage covers 14 T cell receptor beta chains from one sample sequenced in a study of CD8+ T cells in alopecia areata. The authors extracted RNA and reverse transcribed it into cDNA as the sequencing template. The method was immunoSEQ multiplex PCR; TCRdb's version includes in-frame clones alone and lacks a portion of them. The sample lists about 76,000 clones, 29% occurring once. As to treatment: oral pan-JAK inhibitor, 5-10 mg twice daily. Sequences were derived from CD8+ T cells sorted from blood, sampled at week 4, from a patient treated with tofacitinib. These receptors all come from a human donor with alopecia areata.

This clone was detected only a few times. The V gene is TRBV28, the J gene TRBJ2-1; 11 bases fit TRBD1. This CDR3 has 17 residues. CDR1 and CDR2 from the germline V gene are MDHEN and SYDVKM. The V and J ends lost 8 bases and 8 bases, in that order; junction bases with no gene match: 17. CDR3 residues: CASQGDRGDRGEYEQFF. The CDR3 DNA is TGTGCCAGCCAGGGGGACAGGGGGGACAGGGGAGAGTATGAGCAGTTCTTC.

This clone has just a few counts. The chain joins TRBV2 to TRBJ1-5; 7 nucleotides align to TRBD1. V lost 7 bases, J lost 2 bases, and 5 bases stayed unmatched. CDR3 length equals 14 residues. Germline V gene lookup returns CDR1 SNHLY and CDR2 FYNNEI. The CDR3 nucleotides read TGTGCCAGCATGATCGGGACAGGCAATCAGCCCCAGCATTTT. Encoded protein: CASMIGTGNQPQHF. Complete variable domain (other parts from reference TRBV2 and TRBJ1-5): EPEVTQTPSHQVTQMGQEVILRCVPISNHLYFYWYRQILGQKVEFLVSFYNNEISEKSEIFDDQFSVERPDGSNFTLKIRSTKLEDSAMYFCASMIGTGNQPQHFGDGTRLSIL.

The chain joins TRBV29-1 to TRBJ2-1; no clear D. V dropped 6 bases and J dropped 8 bases, with 8 bases sitting between them. This CDR3 region has 10 residues. Germline V gene lookup returns CDR1 SQVTM and CDR2 ANQGSEA. The CDR3 coding sequence is TGCAGCGTGGCCTTGGATGAGCAGTTCTTC. Translated, it gives CSVALDEQFF.

The chain carries TRBV7-9 and TRBJ2-7; possibly TRBD2 for D (6 bases). CDR3 length: 11 residues. Germline-derived CDR1 and CDR2 are SEHNR and FQNEAQ (reference sequence). Deletions cut 7 bases from V and 3 bases from J, with 7 bases between. The CDR3 loop is CASTGSYEQYF. CDR3 in DNA: TGTGCCAGCACCGGGAGCTACGAGCAGTACTTC.

This clone was counted between two and nine times. The chain couples TRBV27 to TRBJ1-1; no clear D. Germline V CDR1 and CDR2: MNHEY, SMNVEV (reference sequence). The V and J ends lost 5 bases and 5 bases respectively, with 15 bases between them. This CDR3 region has 14 residues. The CDR3 nucleotides are TGTGCCAGCAGTATCGGAGTGTTCGAGACTGAAGCTTTCTTT. It specifies CASSIGVFETEAFF.

V usage is TRBV29-1 and J usage is TRBJ1-2; TRBD1 matches 9 bases. In germline, CDR1 is SQVTM, CDR2 ANQGSEA. With 7 bases clipped from V and 4 bases from J, the junction kept 10 bases outside the gene matches. There are 14 residues in the CDR3. Written as DNA, the CDR3 is TGCAGCGCCTACGGGACAGGGAGTTCCTATGGCTACACCTTC. This encodes CSAYGTGSSYGYTF.

The CDR3 bases are TGTGCCAGTAGTATTGGGCAGGGAGGCAGCTACGAGCAGTACTTC. Protein product: CASSIGQGGSYEQYF. The chain combines TRBV19 with TRBJ2-7, with D tentatively TRBD2 (6 bases). V lost 3 bases and J 3 bases, leaving 15 bases between the germline ends. The CDR3 covers 15 residues. Germline V gene sequence: CDR1 LNHDA, CDR2 SQIVND (reference sequence).

This rearrangement joins TRBV29-1 to TRBJ1-2; D might be TRBD1 (5 bases). The length of the CDR3 is 14 residues. V lost 7 bases and J 0 bases, leaving 15 bases between the germline ends. From germline, CDR1 is SQVTM and CDR2 ANQGSEA. The CDR3 reads CSASGGAANYGYTF. The CDR3 nucleotides are TGCAGCGCCTCCGGAGGGGCCGCTAACTATGGCTACACCTTC.

This clone was observed a handful of times. The V and J genes are TRBV27 and TRBJ1-2, with 9 bases identical to TRBD1. V gave up 7 bases and J gave up 5 bases; unmatched junction bases: 5. Germline V gene data show CDR1 as MNHEY and CDR2 as SMNVEV (reference sequence). CDR3 length: 13 residues. This chain's CDR3 is CASMGQGRYGYTF. In DNA, the CDR3 is TGTGCCAGCATGGGACAGGGACGGTATGGCTACACCTTC.

This rearrangement joins TRBV9 to TRBJ2-5; D not certain. V was shortened by 3 bases and J by 5 bases, with 20 bases between the two germline ends. Germline-derived CDR1 and CDR2 are SGDLS and YYNGEE. The CDR3 loop spans 16 amino acids. The CDR3 sequence is CASSAPSGPVGETQYF. CDR3 in DNA: TGTGCCAGCAGCGCCCCCTCCGGTCCGGTGGGGGAGACCCAGTACTTC.

The J gene is TRBJ1-4, the V gene TRBV4-1; D uncertain. CDR3 size: 13 residues. The V gene's germline CDR1 is MGHRA and CDR2 YSYEKL. The V and J ends lost 8 bases and 9 bases respectively, with 16 bases between them. CDR3 protein: CASSNLVGKKLFF. CDR3 DNA: TGCGCCAGCTCAAACTTAGTTGGAAAAAAACTGTTTTTT.

This clone was seen more than once but under ten times. This chain uses TRBV4-1 with TRBJ2-7; no clear D. The CDR3 has 13 amino acids. Germline V gives CDR1 MGHRA, CDR2 YSYEKL. Trimming pared 2 bases from V and 7 bases from J, leaving 12 bases between. CDR3 coding DNA: TGCGCCAGCAGCCAAAGGAGCGAAGGGGAGCAGTACTTC. It is translated as CASSQRSEGEQYF.

This clone turned up a few times. The rearrangement uses TRBV30 and TRBJ1-2; no clear D gene. This CDR3 contains 12 residues. Trimming cost V 4 bases and J 4 bases, with 10 bases left between them. Germline CDR1 and CDR2: GTSNPN and SVGIG (reference sequence). CDR3 nucleotides: TGTGCCTGGACGTTGGCAGGCTATGGCTACACCTTC. Translated: CAWTLAGYGYTF. Looking up the rest from reference TRBV30 and TRBJ1-2 gives the full variable domain: SQTIHQWPATLVQPVGSPLSLECTVEGTSNPNLYWYRQAAGRGLQLLFYSVGIGQISSEVPQNLSASRPQDRQFILSSKKLLLSDSGFYLCAWTLAGYGYTFGSGTRLTVV.

This sequence joins TRBV9 and TRBJ2-3, with D possibly being TRBD2 (6 bases). Germline loops: CDR1 SGDLS, CDR2 YYNGEE. CDR3 length equals 15 residues. V lost 0 bases to trimming and J lost 0 bases, with 8 bases between them. The CDR3, as DNA: TGTGCCAGCAGCGTAGTGGGGACTAGCACAGATACGCAGTATTTT. This codes for CASSVVGTSTDTQYF.